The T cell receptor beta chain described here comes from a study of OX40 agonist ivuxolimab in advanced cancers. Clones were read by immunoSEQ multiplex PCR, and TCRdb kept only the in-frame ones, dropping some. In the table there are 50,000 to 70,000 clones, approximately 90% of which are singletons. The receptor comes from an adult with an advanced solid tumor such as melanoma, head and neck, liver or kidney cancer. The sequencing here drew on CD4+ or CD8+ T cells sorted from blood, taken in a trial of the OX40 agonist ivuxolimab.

The CDR3 DNA follows: TGTGCCAGTAGTATAACAGGGGGGGCAGATACGCAGTATTTT. Its protein is CASSITGGADTQYF. The chain is built from TRBV19 and TRBJ2-3; D perhaps matches TRBD1 (8 bases). Trimming removed 2 bases at V and 4 bases at J, with 10 bases between. CDR3 length: 14 residues. CDR1 is LNHDA and CDR2 is SQIVND in the germline V gene (reference sequence).